This TCR beta chain is from a study of graft-versus-host responses after intestinal transplantation. On the study more broadly: Uniformly, recipients were administered anti-thymocyte globulin induction with subsequent tacrolimus and steroids for around three years.

Germline V gene lookup returns CDR1 SNHLY and CDR2 FYNNEI. The CDR3 spans 11 residues. V lost 3 bases and J lost 6, with 2 bases in between. Study observations and caveats: Peak circulating GvH clone levels were associated with early post-transplant HvG declines.

The assay was immunoSEQ multiplex PCR, and TCRdb's table has in-frame clones only and misses some. The repertoire consists of 140,000 or so clones, with about 90% occurring once and the leading ten covering 0.15% to 0.2%. With respect to this clone: The antigen remains undetermined.

The TCR was taken from a human donor who received an intestinal transplant. The rearrangement joins TRBV2 to TRBJ2-2, with no clear D. Here the sequenced sample was unstimulated CD4+ T cells sorted from spleen or lymph node cells, taken before intestinal transplant. CDR3 residues: CASSDPGELFF. CDR3 sequence (DNA): TGTGCCAGCAGTGATCCCGGGGAGCTGTTTTTT.